Listed here are 15 T cell receptor beta chains from one sample, sequenced in a study of blood T cell repertoires in COVID-19. TCRdb's copy holds only in-frame clones and misses some; the assay was immunoSEQ multiplex PCR. This sample carries about 190,000 clones, around 85% of them seen once, and the ten largest clones take around 1.1%. Sequencing used peripheral blood. The receptor source for this set is a man aged 25-40 years with acute or convalescent COVID-19.

CDR3 coding DNA: TGTGCCAGCAGCACGGGACTAGCACTAGCAGATACGCAGTATTTT. Protein product: CASSTGLALADTQYF. The chain joins TRBV5-8 to TRBJ2-3; 9 nucleotides match TRBD2. V shed 4 bases and J 4 bases; nucleotides not matched to a gene: 7. The CDR3 is made up of 15 amino acids. Looked up from germline, CDR1 is SGHTS and CDR2 is YDEGEE. Together with reference TRBV5-8 and TRBJ2-3, the CDR3 gives the full variable domain: EAGVTQSPTHLIKTRGQQATLRCSPISGHTSVYWYQQALGLGLQFLLWYDEGEERNRGNFPPRFSGRQFPNYSSELNVNALELEDSALYLCASSTGLALADTQYFGPGTRLTVL.

The chain couples TRBV4-1 to TRBJ2-5, with D tentatively TRBD1 (6 bases). The CDR3 covers 13 residues. V gave up 6 bases and J gave up 5 bases, with 13 bases separating them. The germline V gene encodes CDR1 MGHRA and CDR2 YSYEKL. CDR3 in DNA: TGCGCCAGCAGTAAGCAGGGGACGGAGACCCAGTACTTC. It encodes CASSKQGTETQYF.

This clone was seen just once. The chain employs TRBV20-1 and TRBJ1-1; possible D gene TRBD1, 6 bases. The CDR3 covers 13 residues. CDR1 DFQATT and CDR2 SNEGSKA come from the germline V gene (reference sequence). V was trimmed by 3 bases and J by 2 bases, leaving 10 bases between them. CDR3 region: CSASRQANTEAFF. Written as DNA, the CDR3 is TGCAGTGCTAGTAGACAGGCTAACACTGAAGCTTTCTTT.

The V and J genes are TRBV28 and TRBJ1-2; 7 nucleotides line up with TRBD1. The junction had 11 bases not matched to a gene; V was cut back by 5 bases and J by 5 bases. CDR1 is MDHEN and CDR2 is SYDVKM in the germline V gene. This CDR3 has 15 amino acids. Here the CDR3 DNA reads TGTGCCAGCAGTCTACTACCGACAGGGAATTATGGCTACACCTTC. Protein: CASSLLPTGNYGYTF.

This rearrangement joins TRBV19 to TRBJ2-7; weak D call: TRBD1 (5 bases). V lost 4 bases and J 0 bases, leaving 13 bases between the germline ends. The length of the CDR3 is 15 residues. Germline V gene lookup returns CDR1 LNHDA and CDR2 SQIVND (reference sequence). The CDR3: CASSSARQPSYEQYF. DNA of the CDR3: TGTGCCAGTAGTAGCGCAAGACAGCCCTCCTACGAGCAGTACTTC.

The gene calls are TRBV5-1 and TRBJ2-1; TRBD1 aligns across 8 bases. The V gene's germline CDR1 is SGHRS and CDR2 YFSETQ. The ends lost 4 bases at V and 5 bases at J; junction bases unmatched: 8. The CDR3 runs 15 residues. CDR3 amino acids: CASSLQGGFDNEQFF. In nucleotides, the CDR3 is TGCGCCAGCAGCCTACAGGGGGGATTTGACAATGAGCAGTTCTTC.

There are a few counts of this clone. V usage is TRBV7-9 and J usage is TRBJ1-4; 7 positions match TRBD1. In germline, CDR1 is SEHNR, CDR2 FQNEAQ (reference sequence). The CDR3 spans 12 residues. V shed 3 bases, J shed 11 bases, and the junction held 3 bases outside the gene matches. The CDR3 loop reads CASSFDREKLFF. The CDR3, as DNA: TGTGCCAGCAGCTTCGACAGGGAGAAACTGTTTTTT.

This clone came up once. The gene calls are TRBV9 and TRBJ2-1; 11 nucleotides align to TRBD2. The V gene's germline CDR1 is SGDLS and CDR2 YYNGEE. There are 15 residues in the CDR3. The ends lost 2 bases at V and 8 bases at J; junction bases unmatched: 6. CDR3 amino acids: CASSVSGRAGDEQFF. In nucleotides, the CDR3 is TGTGCCAGCAGCGTTAGCGGGAGGGCCGGGGATGAGCAGTTCTTC.

This clone has only one observation. The chain joins TRBV2 to TRBJ1-2; 7 bases are shared with TRBD1. CDR3 length: 15 amino acids. Unmatched junction bases numbered 9, after V lost 3 bases and J lost 5 bases. Germline CDR1 reads SNHLY; CDR2 reads FYNNEI. The CDR3 DNA follows: TGTGCCAGCAGTGACAACCCGGGACAGAGTTATGGCTACACCTTC. Amino acids: CASSDNPGQSYGYTF.

The V call is TRBV5-6, the J call TRBJ1-2, with 7 nucleotides matching TRBD1. This CDR3 is 14 amino acids long. J lost 3 bases, V lost 1 base, and 3 bases had no gene match. Germline-derived CDR1 and CDR2 are SGHDT and YYEEEE. This chain's CDR3 is CASSLWGQYYGYTF. The CDR3 DNA reads as TGTGCCAGCAGCTTGTGGGGACAGTACTATGGCTACACCTTC.

V is TRBV7-9 and J is TRBJ2-1; 15 positions agree with TRBD2. Germline V gene data show CDR1 as SEHNR and CDR2 as FQNEAQ (reference sequence). The CDR3 sequence is 18 residues long. V dropped 0 bases and J dropped 7; count of bases not matched to a gene: 7. This CDR3 is CASSLAGTSGRRWNEQFF. CDR3 sequence (DNA): TGTGCCAGCAGCTTAGCCGGGACTAGCGGGAGGAGATGGAATGAGCAGTTCTTC.

A single count supports this clone. The rearrangement joins TRBV28 to TRBJ2-4; 7 bases align to TRBD1. V lost 3 bases and J lost 0; bases outside the gene matches: 5. Germline-derived CDR1 and CDR2 are MDHEN and SYDVKM. This CDR3 spans 16 amino acids. The CDR3 bases are TGTGCCAGCAGTTTGACAGGGACCGTAGCCAAAAACATTCAGTACTTC. This translates into CASSLTGTVAKNIQYF.

CDR3 loop: CASSSTGDNYGYTF. CDR3 nucleotides: TGTGCCAGCAGTTCGACAGGGGATAACTATGGCTACACCTTC. The chain recombines TRBV28 with TRBJ1-2, with TRBD1 matching 8 bases. V was clipped by 4 bases and J by 1 base; unmatched bases: 2. This CDR3 has 14 amino acids. Germline CDR1 MDHEN, CDR2 SYDVKM.

This rearrangement joins TRBV27 to TRBJ1-2, with TRBD1 as a possible D gene (5 bases). Germline loops: CDR1 MNHEY, CDR2 SMNVEV (reference sequence). Trimming took 6 bases from V and 0 from J, leaving 17 bases between them. CDR3 length equals 16 residues. Written as DNA, the CDR3 is TGTGCCAGCAGATCTACTACAGGAATAGCTAACTATGGCTACACCTTC. It encodes CASRSTTGIANYGYTF.

The chain uses TRBV6-4 and TRBJ2-3, with 7 bases aligning to TRBD1. Germline trimming cut 11 bases from V and 3 bases from J; bases unmatched to any gene: 8. The V gene's germline CDR1 is MRHNA and CDR2 SNTAGT. The CDR3 spans 13 residues. CDR3 loop: CAGTQGETDTQYF. CDR3 DNA: TGTGCCGGGACGCAGGGGGAGACAGATACGCAGTATTTT.